The 5 T cell receptor beta chains below were found in one sample sequenced in a study of blood T cell repertoires in COVID-19. Sequencing was performed with immunoSEQ multiplex PCR; in TCRdb, only in-frame clones are kept and a portion is missing. Of some 120,000 clones listed, roughly 84% are singletons. The sequenced sample consisted of peripheral blood. The receptor source for this set is a woman aged 80 or over with acute or convalescent COVID-19.

The rearrangement joins TRBV29-1 to TRBJ1-1; D may be TRBD1 (6 bases). This CDR3 contains 12 residues. V lost 3 bases to trimming and J lost 3 bases, with 8 bases between them. The germline V gene has CDR1 SQVTM and CDR2 ANQGSEA. The DNA of the CDR3 is TGCAGCGTTGACGAGGGGGACACTGAAGCTTTCTTT. Translating it yields CSVDEGDTEAFF. Using reference TRBV29-1 and TRBJ1-1 for the parts outside the CDR3, the full variable domain is SAVISQKPSRDICQRGTSLTIQCQVDSQVTMMFWYRQQPGQSLTLIATANQGSEATYESGFVIDKFPISRPNLTFSTLTVSNMSPEDSSIYLCSVDEGDTEAFFGQGTRLTVV.

This rearrangement joins TRBV28 to TRBJ2-7; 11 bases match TRBD2. The CDR3 has 18 amino acids. V dropped 7 bases and J dropped 4; count of bases not matched to a gene: 18. Looked up from germline, CDR1 is MDHEN and CDR2 is SYDVKM. Written as DNA, the CDR3 is TGTGCCAGCACCTCTATCGGATCTGGACTAGCGGGCCATTACGAGCAGTACTTC. This translates into CASTSIGSGLAGHYEQYF.

The chain's CDR3 is CASSFGQRHTEAFF. The CDR3 DNA reads as TGTGCCAGCAGTTTTGGGCAGAGACACACTGAAGCTTTCTTT. This rearrangement joins TRBV27 to TRBJ1-1; D is undetermined. Germline assignment: CDR1 MNHEY and CDR2 SMNVEV (reference sequence). The CDR3 length is 14 residues. V shed 3 bases and J shed 3 bases, with 11 bases lying between them.

The chain carries TRBV5-4 and TRBJ1-2, with TRBD1 identical over 7 bases. The ends lost 2 bases at V and 4 bases at J; junction bases unmatched: 2. The CDR3 has 13 amino acids. Per germline, CDR1 SGHNT and CDR2 YYREEE (reference sequence). As DNA, the CDR3 is TGTGCCAGCAGCTTAGGACAGGTCTATGGCTACACCTTC. Translation: CASSLGQVYGYTF. Full variable domain (rest looked up from reference TRBV5-4 and TRBJ1-2): ETGVTQSPTHLIKTRGQQVTLRCSSQSGHNTVSWYQQALGQGPQFIFQYYREEENGRGNFPPRFSGLQFPNYSSELNVNALELDDSALYLCASSLGQVYGYTFGSGTRLTVV.

The J gene is TRBJ2-7, the V gene TRBV2; 8 bases match TRBD2. Germline V lookup: CDR1 SNHLY, CDR2 FYNNEI. J gave up 5 bases and V 3 bases, and 12 bases lay outside the gene matches. The CDR3 totals 16 residues. The CDR3 sequence is CASSESGTRMNNEQYF. Here the CDR3 DNA reads TGTGCCAGCAGTGAGTCCGGGACTAGAATGAATAACGAGCAGTACTTC.